The 23 T cell receptor beta chains listed next were all sequenced from one sample in a study of CD8+ T cells in alopecia areata. Extracted RNA was reverse transcribed into cDNA, the sequencing template. The repertoire was sequenced with immunoSEQ multiplex PCR; TCRdb's copy has only in-frame clones and lacks some. The sample carries around 140,000 clones, about 51% recorded once. Treatment denoted: oral pan-JAK inhibitor, 5-10 mg twice daily. Sequences were derived from CD8+ T cells sorted from blood, sampled at week 4, from a patient treated with tofacitinib. The receptors shown here come from a human donor with alopecia areata.

This clone was recorded only once. V usage is TRBV7-8 and J usage is TRBJ2-1; 14 bases agree with TRBD2. V was clipped by 4 bases and J by 0 bases; unmatched bases: 2. Germline-derived CDR1 and CDR2 are SGHVS and FQNEAQ. The CDR3 contains 17 residues. CDR3 protein: CASSYGLAGGSYNEQFF. The CDR3 bases are TGTGCCAGCAGCTACGGACTAGCGGGGGGCTCCTACAATGAGCAGTTCTTC.

J is TRBJ2-3 and V is TRBV6-1, with D uncertain. The length of the CDR3 is 12 residues. CDR1 and CDR2 from the germline V gene are MNHNS and SASEGT. Between the trimmed V and J ends, which lost 5 bases and 6 bases, there was a span of 9 bases. CDR3: CASSLLKDTQYF. DNA for the CDR3: TGTGCCAGCAGTCTACTGAAGGATACGCAGTATTTT.

The rearrangement links TRBV19 to TRBJ1-5, with 9 bases identical to TRBD1. Germline V gene sequence: CDR1 LNHDA, CDR2 SQIVND (reference sequence). The CDR3 consists of 13 residues. J was trimmed by 7 bases and V by 6 bases; bases with no gene match: 4. The CDR3 sequence is CASRQGAGQPQHF. The DNA of the CDR3 is TGTGCCAGTAGACAGGGGGCTGGACAGCCCCAGCATTTT.

This clone occurred a few times. This chain uses TRBV11-2 with TRBJ2-7; D gene unclear. CDR1 SGHAT and CDR2 FQNNGV come from the germline V gene. The CDR3 is made up of 13 amino acids. The germline V and J ends were trimmed by 0 bases and 3 bases, with 6 bases remaining between them. The CDR3 sequence: CASSLDPGYEQYF. CDR3 nucleotides: TGTGCCAGCAGCTTAGATCCCGGCTACGAGCAGTACTTC.

The rearrangement joins TRBV27 to TRBJ2-7; 8 positions agree with TRBD1. The V gene end was trimmed by 4 bases and the J gene end by 0 bases; junction bases not matched to a gene: 5. In germline, CDR1 is MNHEY, CDR2 SMNVEV (reference sequence). This CDR3 is 15 amino acids long. The CDR3 spells CASSYTGTGSYEQYF. Here the CDR3 DNA reads TGTGCCAGCAGTTATACCGGGACAGGCTCCTACGAGCAGTACTTC.

The gene calls are TRBV30 and TRBJ2-3; D gene ambiguous. V dropped 1 base and J dropped 5 bases, with 4 bases sitting between them. CDR1 and CDR2 from the germline V gene are GTSNPN and SVGIG (reference sequence). The CDR3 covers 11 residues. The CDR3 sequence: CAWSGRDTQYF. In DNA form, the CDR3 reads TGTGCCTGGAGTGGGAGAGATACGCAGTATTTT.

The rearrangement joins TRBV29-1 to TRBJ1-1; a possible D gene is TRBD1 (5 bases). This CDR3 region has 13 residues. In germline, CDR1 is SQVTM, CDR2 ANQGSEA. Trimming left V 6 bases short and J 1 base short, with 12 bases between. Here the CDR3 reads CSVGGSWNTEAFF. Here the CDR3 DNA reads TGCAGCGTCGGGGGGAGCTGGAACACTGAAGCTTTCTTT.

The chain employs TRBV30 and TRBJ1-6; D remains unclear. The CDR3 extends over 13 amino acids. The germline gives CDR1 GTSNPN, CDR2 SVGIG (reference sequence). Trimming cost V 0 bases and J 7 bases, with 7 bases left between them. The CDR3 region is CAWSVVENSPLHF. The CDR3 DNA reads as TGTGCCTGGAGTGTGGTCGAAAATTCACCCCTCCACTTT.

This clone was seen more than once but under ten times. The rearrangement uses TRBV4-1 and TRBJ1-5; D is possibly TRBD1 (6 bases). Trimming removed 2 bases from V and 8 bases from J, with 13 bases in between. The CDR3 is made up of 14 amino acids. Germline CDR1 and CDR2: MGHRA and YSYEKL. The CDR3 nucleotides read TGCGCCAGCAGCCAAAGACAGGCTCAGGAGCCCCAGCATTTT. Amino acid sequence: CASSQRQAQEPQHF.

The chain carries TRBV4-2 and TRBJ1-2; a possible D gene is TRBD1 (5 bases). The ends were cut back, 4 bases at V and 8 bases at J, with 17 bases in the middle. This CDR3 is 14 amino acids long. From germline, CDR1 is LGHNA and CDR2 YNFKEQ. The CDR3 reads CASSPEAGFKGYTF. The CDR3 DNA reads TGTGCCAGCAGCCCCGAGGCAGGGTTTAAAGGCTACACCTTC.

The chain uses TRBV2 and TRBJ2-3; D is tentatively TRBD1 or TRBD2 (5 bases each). Germline V gives CDR1 SNHLY, CDR2 FYNNEI. With 4 bases removed from V and 3 bases from J, the gap between germline ends came to 17 bases. The CDR3 runs to 16 residues. In nucleotides, the CDR3 is TGTGCCAGCAGTGGGGGGACCTCCTCCTGGACAGATACGCAGTATTTT. Its translation: CASSGGTSSWTDTQYF.

The CDR3 region has the DNA TGCGCCAGCAGCCCCTCACGGGGGGGCGCCGAATGGACCCAGTACTTC. This encodes CASSPSRGGAEWTQYF. The chain recombines TRBV4-3 with TRBJ2-5; 8 bases map to TRBD2. In germline, CDR1 is LGHNA, CDR2 YSLEER. The CDR3 consists of 16 residues. J lost 7 bases, V lost 4 bases, and 14 bases had no gene match.

This clone has at least ten counts. The rearrangement links TRBV11-2 to TRBJ2-7; no clear D gene. V was trimmed by 0 bases and J by 2 bases, leaving 11 bases between them. The CDR3 sequence is 15 residues long. The germline V gene encodes CDR1 SGHAT and CDR2 FQNNGV. The CDR3 loop is CASSLDVVTTYEQYF. CDR3 DNA sequence: TGTGCCAGCAGCTTAGATGTAGTCACCACCTACGAGCAGTACTTC.

The J gene is TRBJ2-1, the V gene TRBV11-2; D tentatively fits TRBD1 or TRBD2 (7 bases each). V shed 3 bases and J shed 2 bases, with 17 bases lying between them. This CDR3 contains 17 residues. Germline V gene lookup returns CDR1 SGHAT and CDR2 FQNNGV. In DNA form, the CDR3 reads TGTGCCAGCAGCTTTAGCGCAGGGGGGGCTACCTACAATGAGCAGTTCTTC. This sequence encodes CASSFSAGGATYNEQFF. Looking up the rest from reference TRBV11-2 and TRBJ2-1 gives the full variable domain: EAGVAQSPRYKIIEKRQSVAFWCNPISGHATLYWYQQILGQGPKLLIQFQNNGVVDDSQLPKDRFSAERLKGVDSTLKIQPAKLEDSAVYLCASSFSAGGATYNEQFFGPGTRLTVL.

CDR3 loop: CATSRVTQGLYNYGYTF. CDR3 DNA: TGTGCCACCAGCAGAGTGACACAGGGCCTCTATAACTATGGCTACACCTTC. The chain has TRBV15 and TRBJ1-2; weak D call: TRBD1 (6 bases). Germline V gene lookup returns CDR1 LNHNV and CDR2 YYDKDF (reference sequence). The CDR3 has 17 amino acids. V lost 1 base, J lost 1 base, and 16 bases lay in between.

In regard to this clone: An end of the junction differs from the germline gene, which may be a read error. The chain carries TRBV11-2 and TRBJ2-7; D gene unclear. The length of the CDR3 is 15 residues. Germline assignment: CDR1 SGHAT and CDR2 FQNNGV. For the CDR3, the DNA is TGTACCAGCAGCTTAGACGTAGTTACCTCCTACAAGCAGTACTTC. This translates into CTSSLDVVTSYKQYF.

The rearrangement links TRBV13 to TRBJ2-7; D is undetermined. Germline CDR1 reads PRHDT; CDR2 reads FYEKMQ (reference sequence). The CDR3 contains 11 residues. Trimming removed 0 bases at V and 3 bases at J, with 0 bases between. This chain's CDR3 is CASSLGYEQYF. The CDR3 DNA follows: TGTGCCAGCAGCTTAGGCTACGAGCAGTACTTC.

This chain uses TRBV6-5 with TRBJ2-3; tentative D call: TRBD2 (6 bases). Looked up from germline, CDR1 is MNHEY and CDR2 is SVGAGI. Trimming pared 6 bases from V and 6 bases from J, leaving 13 bases between. CDR3 size: 13 residues. The CDR3 DNA sequence: TGTGCCAGCAGCGGAACGGGACTTGATACGCAGTATTTT. Its translation: CASSGTGLDTQYF.

The rearrangement joins TRBV6-1 to TRBJ2-5; no clear D. The CDR3 is 10 residues long. Germline values: CDR1 MNHNS, CDR2 SASEGT. The V end lost 6 bases, the J end lost 7 bases, and 6 bases lay between the germline ends. The CDR3 nucleotides read TGTGCCAGCAGCCTTTCGACCCAGTACTTC. Protein: CASSLSTQYF.

V is TRBV5-1 and J is TRBJ2-3; D possibly corresponds to TRBD2 (6 bases). V was cut by 0 bases and J by 2 bases, with 16 bases left in between. Germline values: CDR1 SGHRS, CDR2 YFSETQ. The CDR3 has 17 amino acids. The CDR3 bases are TGCGCCAGCAGCTTGGCGGAGGGGACGCAGCCCACAGATACGCAGTATTTT. This translates into CASSLAEGTQPTDTQYF.

The V gene is TRBV2, the J gene TRBJ2-2; 9 positions agree with TRBD2. The junction had 4 bases not matched to a gene; V was cut back by 5 bases and J by 0 bases. The CDR3 is 16 amino acids. CDR1 is SNHLY, CDR2 FYNNEI, per germline. The CDR3 region has the DNA TGTGCCAGCAGTCCGCTAGCGGGGACGAACACCGGGGAGCTGTTTTTT. Translating it yields CASSPLAGTNTGELFF.

This clone has a handful of counts. The chain couples TRBV29-1 to TRBJ1-1; D may be TRBD1 (5 bases). The CDR3 is 14 amino acids. The germline V and J ends were trimmed by 3 bases and 1 base, with 12 bases remaining between them. CDR1 and CDR2 from the germline V gene are SQVTM and ANQGSEA. CDR3 residues: CSVDRLTGNTEAFF. CDR3 DNA sequence: TGCAGCGTTGATCGGTTAACAGGGAACACTGAAGCTTTCTTT.

This sequence joins TRBV19 and TRBJ1-1; D is ambiguous. The germline gives CDR1 LNHDA, CDR2 SQIVND (reference sequence). V lost 4 bases, J lost 0 bases, and 9 bases lay in between. The CDR3 is 14 residues long. The chain's CDR3 is CASSTLDLNTEAFF. The DNA of the CDR3 is TGTGCCAGTAGTACCCTGGACCTGAACACTGAAGCTTTCTTT. The full variable domain, rest sourced from reference TRBV19 and TRBJ1-1, is DGGITQSPKYLFRKEGQNVTLSCEQNLNHDAMYWYRQDPGQGLRLIYYSQIVNDFQKGDIAEGYSVSREKKESFPLTVTSAQKNPTAFYLCASSTLDLNTEAFFGQGTRLTVV.